This T cell receptor beta chain comes out of a study of OX40 agonist ivuxolimab in advanced cancers. Only in-frame clones appear in the TCRdb table, and some are missing; sequencing was by immunoSEQ multiplex PCR. The table shows some 76,000 clones, with more than 85% occurring only once. The germline gives CDR1 SEHNR, CDR2 FQNEAQ (reference sequence). The CDR3 is 16 amino acids. Trimming took 2 bases from V and 5 from J; bases not matched to a gene: 9. This chain links TRBV7-9 with TRBJ2-5, with 9 bases fitting TRBD1. The starting material was CD4+ or CD8+ T cells sorted from blood, obtained in a trial of the OX40 agonist ivuxolimab. This receptor was identified in an adult with an advanced solid tumor such as melanoma, head and neck, liver or kidney cancer. The CDR3 region has the DNA TGTGCCAGCAGCTTAATCGAACAGGGGGCTTGGGAGACCCAGTACTTC. This translates into CASSLIEQGAWETQYF.